This TCR beta chain was recovered during a study of control samples from healthy donors and cancer patients. V dropped 6 bases and J dropped 5 bases, with 18 bases sitting between them. Germline CDR1 is SGHTA and CDR2 is FQGNSA. CDR3 size: 15 residues. Method: immunoSEQ multiplex PCR; TCRdb's copy keeps in-frame clones and lacks some. The sample holds tens of thousands of clones, about nine tenths seen once. Sequenced input: PBMCs. This chain links TRBV7-2 with TRBJ2-3; either TRBD1 or TRBD2 may fit D (5 bases each). The source is a man in his 60s with colorectal cancer. CDR3 sequence (DNA): TGTGCCAGCAGTCCTCCGGGACCACGCGGAGATACGCAGTATTTT. It yields the protein CASSPPGPRGDTQYF.